Below, 27 T cell receptor beta chains from the same sample are listed, as sequenced in a study of lymphopenia after photon versus proton radiotherapy. The repertoire was sequenced with immunoSEQ multiplex PCR; TCRdb's copy has only in-frame clones and lacks some. This sample has 150,000 to 200,000 clones, with about 88% found just once. The sample in question was peripheral blood, obtained from a patient treated with photon-based radiotherapy. These TCRs come from a man aged 45 to 65 with gastric cancer.

The chain couples TRBV6-5 to TRBJ2-7, with 7 nucleotides matching TRBD1. This CDR3 spans 14 amino acids. CDR1 is MNHEY, CDR2 SVGAGI, per germline. Unmatched junction bases numbered 12, after V lost 7 bases and J lost 6 bases. The CDR3 region has the DNA TGTGCCAGCACCCCGAGGGGCAGGGGGAGCGAGCAGTACTTC. Translation: CASTPRGRGSEQYF.

J is TRBJ2-1 and V is TRBV19, with 7 bases identical to TRBD2. With V trimmed by 5 bases and J by 9 bases, 10 bases remained unmatched. Germline CDR1 LNHDA, CDR2 SQIVND (reference sequence). The CDR3 sequence is 14 residues long. The CDR3 here is CASSERTSRFEQFF. The CDR3 bases are TGTGCCAGTAGTGAGAGGACTAGTCGCTTTGAGCAGTTCTTC.

Turning to this clone: Other DNA sequences in the same sample also yield this CDR3. The genes are TRBV28 and TRBJ1-4, with unresolved D. The CDR3 runs to 14 residues. Deletions cut 6 bases from V and 4 bases from J, with 12 bases between. The germline gives CDR1 MDHEN, CDR2 SYDVKM. This CDR3 reads CASSLGRINEKLFF. The CDR3 nucleotides are TGTGCCAGCAGCCTCGGACGGATTAATGAAAAACTGTTTTTT.

The chain employs TRBV9 and TRBJ1-3, with 8 bases that match TRBD1. The trim removed 4 bases at V and 3 bases at J, leaving 3 bases unmatched. Germline V gene data show CDR1 as SGDLS and CDR2 as YYNGEE. This CDR3 is 14 amino acids long. The CDR3 is CASSMDRDGNTIYF. For the CDR3, the DNA is TGTGCCAGCAGCATGGACAGGGATGGAAACACCATATATTTT. The variable domain in full, completed from reference TRBV9 and TRBJ1-3, reads DSGVTQTPKHLITATGQRVTLRCSPRSGDLSVYWYQQSLDQGLQFLIQYYNGEERAKGNILERFSAQQFPDLHSELNLSSLELGDSALYFCASSMDRDGNTIYFGEGSWLTVV.

This sequence joins TRBV5-4 and TRBJ2-5; D possibly uses TRBD1 or TRBD2 (6 bases each). Germline CDR1 SGHNT, CDR2 YYREEE (reference sequence). The CDR3 sequence is 17 residues long. V gave up 4 bases and J gave up 5 bases, with 24 bases separating them. The CDR3 here is CASSTPGADYMGETQYF. The DNA for the CDR3 is TGTGCCAGCAGCACTCCGGGGGCGGACTACATGGGGGAGACCCAGTACTTC. Together with reference TRBV5-4 and TRBJ2-5, the CDR3 gives the full variable domain: ETGVTQSPTHLIKTRGQQVTLRCSSQSGHNTVSWYQQALGQGPQFIFQYYREEENGRGNFPPRFSGLQFPNYSSELNVNALELDDSALYLCASSTPGADYMGETQYFGPGTRLLVL.

This chain joins TRBV28 and TRBJ1-1, with 8 nucleotides matching TRBD1. Germline values: CDR1 MDHEN, CDR2 SYDVKM. This CDR3 spans 16 amino acids. V shed 3 bases, J shed 3 bases, and the junction held 9 bases outside the gene matches. The DNA of the CDR3 is TGTGCCAGCAGTTTCATCTTCACAGGGGGGGACACTGAAGCTTTCTTT. Its protein product is CASSFIFTGGDTEAFF. The complete variable domain, with remaining parts taken from reference TRBV28 and TRBJ1-1, reads DVKVTQSSRYLVKRTGEKVFLECVQDMDHENMFWYRQDPGLGLRLIYFSYDVKMKEKGDIPEGYSVSREKKERFSLILESASTNQTSMYLCASSFIFTGGDTEAFFGQGTRLTVV.

The V and J genes are TRBV18 and TRBJ2-1, with 16 positions matching TRBD2. The V gene end was trimmed by 3 bases and the J gene end by 10 bases; junction bases not matched to a gene: 3. Per germline, CDR1 KGHSH and CDR2 LQKENI. CDR3 length: 15 amino acids. The CDR3 coding sequence is TGTGCCAGCTCACCGGGACTAGCGGGAGGGGAGGAGCAGTTCTTC. Its protein is CASSPGLAGGEEQFF. The variable domain in full, with the rest retrieved from reference TRBV18 and TRBJ2-1, is NAGVMQNPRHLVRRRGQEARLRCSPMKGHSHVYWYRQLPEEGLKFMVYLQKENIIDESGMPKERFSAEFPKEGPSILRIQQVVRGDSAAYFCASSPGLAGGEEQFFGPGTRLTVL.

J is TRBJ2-3 and V is TRBV6-5, with 7 nucleotides matching TRBD1. After removal of 4 bases from V and 4 bases from J, the junction contained 11 bases not matched to a gene. This CDR3 is built from 16 residues. Germline V gene data show CDR1 as MNHEY and CDR2 as SVGAGI. The CDR3 loop reads CASSSEGQPLPDTQYF. In nucleotides, the CDR3 is TGTGCCAGCAGTTCCGAGGGACAGCCTCTACCAGATACGCAGTATTTT.

The gene calls are TRBV7-9 and TRBJ1-1; weak D call: TRBD1 (6 bases). V lost 5 bases to trimming and J lost 2 bases, with 18 bases between them. Germline-derived CDR1 and CDR2 are SEHNR and FQNEAQ (reference sequence). The CDR3 sequence is 16 residues long. CDR3 amino acids: CASSPLVGGGNTEAFF. The CDR3 coding sequence is TGTGCCAGCAGCCCCCTTGTTGGGGGGGGCAACACTGAAGCTTTCTTT.

CDR3 amino acids: CASRRTTEAFF. The CDR3 DNA reads as TGTGCCAGCAGGAGGACCACTGAAGCTTTCTTT. The chain uses TRBV6-5 and TRBJ1-1; no reliable D call. The CDR3 sequence is 11 residues long. CDR1 MNHEY and CDR2 SVGAGI come from the germline V gene. V lost 6 bases and J lost 4, with 6 bases in between.

On this clone itself: One junction end does not reproduce the germline sequence, and a read error may be involved. The chain is built from TRBV7-9 and TRBJ2-2; the match to TRBD1 covers 7 bases. This CDR3 contains 16 residues. CDR1 is SEHNR and CDR2 is FQNEAQ in the germline V gene (reference sequence). The CDR3 sequence: CASRDDRAINNGELFF. In DNA form, the CDR3 reads TGTGCCAGCAGAGACGACAGGGCGATTAACAACGGGGAGCTGTTTTTT.

The V and J genes are TRBV14 and TRBJ2-1, with D unclear. The V end was cut by 3 bases, the J end by 1 base, with 7 bases between. Looked up from germline, CDR1 is SGHDN and CDR2 is FVKESK. The CDR3 has 14 residues. Written as DNA, the CDR3 is TGTGCCAGCAGCCAGCCCGGTTCCTACAATGAGCAGTTCTTC. This sequence encodes CASSQPGSYNEQFF.

The chain joins TRBV4-1 to TRBJ1-5; D is unclear. Trimming stripped 1 base from V and 0 bases from J, with 22 bases between. Per germline, CDR1 MGHRA and CDR2 YSYEKL. This CDR3 region has 20 residues. The CDR3 loop is CASSQAQGRVRRYSNQPQHF. The CDR3 coding sequence is TGCGCCAGCAGCCAAGCTCAAGGCCGGGTCCGACGGTATAGCAATCAGCCCCAGCATTTT.

The chain joins TRBV10-3 to TRBJ2-3; the D gene is possibly TRBD2 (6 bases). V was clipped by 10 bases and J by 0 bases, with 20 bases between them. CDR3 size: 16 residues. CDR1 and CDR2 from the germline V gene are ENHRY and SYGVKD. The DNA for the CDR3 is TGTGCCACCGGCGAAACGGGAGTTGACAGCACAGATACGCAGTATTTT. This encodes CATGETGVDSTDTQYF.

The chain has TRBV9 and TRBJ1-5; no definite D call. This CDR3 has 15 residues. Germline loops: CDR1 SGDLS, CDR2 YYNGEE. The V end was cut by 0 bases, the J end by 4 bases, with 11 bases between. Written as DNA, the CDR3 is TGTGCCAGCAGCGTAGGAACCGCTTCAAATCAGCCCCAGCATTTT. Amino acids: CASSVGTASNQPQHF.

This chain's CDR3 is CAWSLGGWPQHF. The DNA for the CDR3 is TGTGCCTGGAGTCTGGGGGGGTGGCCCCAGCATTTT. The J gene is TRBJ1-5, the V gene TRBV30; possible D gene TRBD1, 5 bases. The V gene's germline CDR1 is GTSNPN and CDR2 SVGIG (reference sequence). The V and J ends lost 2 bases and 9 bases respectively, with 11 bases between them. CDR3 length equals 12 residues.

This clone was observed once. The gene calls are TRBV9 and TRBJ1-4; TRBD1 is a possible D gene (5 bases). The length of the CDR3 is 15 residues. Germline-derived CDR1 and CDR2 are SGDLS and YYNGEE. V was trimmed by 0 bases and J by 2 bases, leaving 8 bases between them. The CDR3 spells CASSVGAGTNEKLFF. DNA for the CDR3: TGTGCCAGCAGCGTAGGGGCAGGGACTAATGAAAAACTGTTTTTT.

The chain recombines TRBV4-2 with TRBJ1-4; 9 bases map to TRBD1. Germline V gives CDR1 LGHNA, CDR2 YNFKEQ. The CDR3 spans 15 residues. V trimming: 1 base; J trimming: 8 bases; junction bases outside the gene matches: 5. The CDR3 DNA sequence: TGTGCCAGCAGCCAAGGGGACAGGGATTACGAAAAACTGTTTTTT. Amino acids: CASSQGDRDYEKLFF.

This rearrangement joins TRBV18 to TRBJ2-7; TRBD1 might be the D (6 bases). Trimming shortened V by 2 bases and J by 4 bases, and 12 bases separated the two germline ends. The CDR3 is 14 amino acids. The germline V gene encodes CDR1 KGHSH and CDR2 LQKENI. This CDR3 is CASSPRTEPYEQYF. Here the CDR3 DNA reads TGTGCCAGCTCACCAAGGACAGAGCCTTACGAGCAGTACTTC.

The chain joins TRBV27 to TRBJ2-2; 7 nucleotides align to TRBD1. Germline values: CDR1 MNHEY, CDR2 SMNVEV (reference sequence). V was clipped by 3 bases and J by 0 bases; unmatched bases: 1. CDR3 length equals 15 residues. The CDR3, as DNA: TGTGCCAGCAGTTTCCAGGGGGCGAACACCGGGGAGCTGTTTTTT. Encoded protein: CASSFQGANTGELFF.

The J gene is TRBJ2-4, the V gene TRBV7-9, with D perhaps TRBD2 (5 bases). The length of the CDR3 is 13 residues. CDR1 and CDR2 from the germline V gene are SEHNR and FQNEAQ (reference sequence). V dropped 6 bases and J dropped 8 bases, with 14 bases sitting between them. The CDR3 nucleotides are TGTGCCAGCAGACCCACGGGGATGGACATTCAGTACTTC. It encodes CASRPTGMDIQYF.

The chain has TRBV10-3 and TRBJ1-1, with 8 bases matching TRBD1. Germline trimming cut 3 bases from V and 3 bases from J; bases unmatched to any gene: 6. Germline V gives CDR1 ENHRY, CDR2 SYGVKD. This CDR3 comprises 15 residues. The CDR3 reads CAISDPGGMDTEAFF. CDR3 DNA: TGTGCCATCAGTGACCCAGGGGGCATGGACACTGAAGCTTTCTTT.

The gene calls are TRBV10-3 and TRBJ2-1, with D hard to call. CDR3 size: 14 residues. In germline, CDR1 is ENHRY, CDR2 SYGVKD. V was clipped by 2 bases and J by 10 bases, with 15 bases between them. CDR3 bases: TGTGCCATCAGTGAGAACGGTAGGGTTCAGGAGCAGTTCTTC. It yields the protein CAISENGRVQEQFF.

The chain has TRBV6-5 and TRBJ2-5; TRBD2 matches at 7 bases. Germline CDR1 reads MNHEY; CDR2 reads SVGAGI. This CDR3 region has 13 residues. The V gene end was trimmed by 4 bases and the J gene end by 3 bases; junction bases not matched to a gene: 2. The CDR3 sequence: CASSSLAEETQYF. In nucleotides, the CDR3 is TGTGCCAGCAGTTCCCTAGCGGAAGAGACCCAGTACTTC.

This chain uses TRBV19 with TRBJ1-1; D possibly corresponds to TRBD1 (6 bases). Germline CDR1 and CDR2: LNHDA and SQIVND (reference sequence). This CDR3 has 13 amino acids. The V gene lost 4 bases and the J gene lost 7 bases, with 13 bases spanning the gap. The CDR3 DNA reads as TGTGCCAGTAGTAGGCAGGGGCCTGATGAAGCTTTCTTT. Translated, it gives CASSRQGPDEAFF. Full variable domain (missing parts from reference TRBV19 and TRBJ1-1): DGGITQSPKYLFRKEGQNVTLSCEQNLNHDAMYWYRQDPGQGLRLIYYSQIVNDFQKGDIAEGYSVSREKKESFPLTVTSAQKNPTAFYLCASSRQGPDEAFFGQGTRLTVV.

The rearrangement uses TRBV19 and TRBJ1-1; D perhaps matches TRBD1 (5 bases). CDR3 size: 15 residues. V was pared by 7 bases and J by 2 bases, with 17 bases between. The germline V gene has CDR1 LNHDA and CDR2 SQIVND (reference sequence). CDR3 amino acids: CASTPGQTQNTEAFF. DNA of the CDR3: TGTGCCAGTACCCCGGGGCAGACCCAAAACACTGAAGCTTTCTTT.

The rearrangement uses TRBV11-2 and TRBJ1-1, with TRBD1 as a possible D gene (6 bases). The CDR3 runs to 16 residues. CDR1 SGHAT and CDR2 FQNNGV come from the germline V gene. The ends were cut back, 7 bases at V and 5 bases at J, with 23 bases in the middle. CDR3 protein: CASTSFKGVSRTEAFF. CDR3 DNA sequence: TGTGCCAGCACTTCTTTTAAGGGGGTTTCGAGGACTGAAGCTTTCTTT.